Shown below are 22 T cell receptor beta chains from a single sample sequenced in a study of beta chain features in type 1 diabetes. The study reverse transcribed the entire isolated RNA, so it sequenced expressed TCRB transcripts. Profiled with immunoSEQ multiplex PCR; TCRdb holds only in-frame clones, not every one. The sample lists roughly 400,000 clones; about 14% were seen once. The sample taken for sequencing was naive CD4+ T cells from blood. These receptors came from a man younger than 45 in good health.

A few counts support this clone. The chain employs TRBV4-1 and TRBJ2-1; a possible D gene is TRBD1 (6 bases). Germline lookup yields CDR1 MGHRA and CDR2 YSYEKL. This CDR3 is 14 amino acids long. V lost 3 bases, J lost 9 bases, and 15 bases lay in between. The CDR3 sequence is CASSHAGTYGEQFF. The CDR3 DNA follows: TGCGCCAGCAGCCACGCCGGGACATACGGTGAGCAGTTCTTC.

Regarding this clone: Other DNA variants within this sample encode the same CDR3. V is TRBV9 and J is TRBJ2-5; 8 nucleotides line up with TRBD2. Germline CDR1 is SGDLS and CDR2 is YYNGEE. The CDR3 has 15 residues. J was trimmed by 5 bases and V by 0 bases; bases with no gene match: 6. The chain's CDR3 is CASSVAGGQKETQYF. In DNA form, the CDR3 reads TGTGCCAGCAGCGTAGCGGGGGGGCAGAAGGAGACCCAGTACTTC.

The chain employs TRBV19 and TRBJ2-5; no clear D. Germline V gene sequence: CDR1 LNHDA, CDR2 SQIVND (reference sequence). The CDR3 covers 12 residues. V gave up 3 bases and J gave up 5 bases, with 7 bases separating them. The CDR3 here is CASSIDWETQYF. The DNA of the CDR3 is TGTGCCAGTAGTATCGATTGGGAGACCCAGTACTTC. Using reference TRBV19 and TRBJ2-5 for the parts outside the CDR3, the full variable domain is DGGITQSPKYLFRKEGQNVTLSCEQNLNHDAMYWYRQDPGQGLRLIYYSQIVNDFQKGDIAEGYSVSREKKESFPLTVTSAQKNPTAFYLCASSIDWETQYFGPGTRLLVL.

This clone was recorded a few times. CDR3 DNA: TGTGCCTGGGAGTGGGGCGGGAGTCTTGGAGGGGCCAACGTCCTGACTTTC. This sequence encodes CAWEWGGSLGGANVLTF. V is TRBV30 and J is TRBJ2-6, with TRBD2 matching 7 bases. The CDR3 loop spans 17 amino acids. Unmatched junction bases numbered 14, after V lost 5 bases and J lost 4 bases. Germline CDR1 and CDR2: GTSNPN and SVGIG (reference sequence).

V is TRBV2 and J is TRBJ1-5; 9 nucleotides align to TRBD1. V trimming: 5 bases; J trimming: 6 bases; junction bases outside the gene matches: 8. The germline V gene has CDR1 SNHLY and CDR2 FYNNEI. This CDR3 is built from 15 residues. CDR3 nucleotides: TGTGCCAGCAGTCCCGGGACAGGGATCGGTCAGCCCCAGCATTTT. Its protein product is CASSPGTGIGQPQHF. Using reference TRBV2 and TRBJ1-5 for the parts outside the CDR3, the full variable domain is EPEVTQTPSHQVTQMGQEVILRCVPISNHLYFYWYRQILGQKVEFLVSFYNNEISEKSEIFDDQFSVERPDGSNFTLKIRSTKLEDSAMYFCASSPGTGIGQPQHFGDGTRLSIL.

The CDR3 sequence: CASSGKRGVTYEQYF. The CDR3 coding sequence is TGTGCCAGCAGCGGCAAGCGGGGGGTTACCTACGAGCAGTACTTC. The genes are TRBV7-8 and TRBJ2-7; 9 bases align to TRBD2. The V and J ends lost 5 bases and 2 bases, in that order; junction bases with no gene match: 7. In germline, CDR1 is SGHVS, CDR2 FQNEAQ. This CDR3 is built from 15 residues.

Note on this clone: At one boundary the junction diverges from the germline segment, which might be a read error. The V and J genes are TRBV7-2 and TRBJ2-7, with 10 bases that match TRBD1. The germline CDR1 and CDR2 sequences are SGHTA and FQGNSA. The CDR3 is 15 amino acids. CDR3 sequence (DNA): TGTGCCAGCAGCTTAACGACAGGGGGCTCCTACGGGCAGTACTTC. Its translation: CASSLTTGGSYGQYF.

The table lists this clone with a count of one. The chain carries TRBV7-3 and TRBJ2-3, with D maybe TRBD1 (6 bases). The V end was cut by 4 bases, the J end by 9 bases, with 14 bases between. Germline V gives CDR1 SGHTA, CDR2 FQGTGA. The CDR3 totals 13 residues. The CDR3 protein is CASSSGALLTQYF. CDR3 DNA sequence: TGTGCCAGCAGCTCAGGGGCCCTCCTAACGCAGTATTTT.

This clone was found a few times. The J gene is TRBJ2-7, the V gene TRBV7-2; TRBD2 might be the D (6 bases). The CDR3 is 16 amino acids. The V gene lost 2 bases and the J gene lost 2 bases, with 16 bases spanning the gap. Germline CDR1 SGHTA, CDR2 FQGNSA. CDR3 bases: TGTGCCAGCAGCTTAACCCACACGGGGGTTACCTACGAGCAGTACTTC. It is translated as CASSLTHTGVTYEQYF.

Only a few counts were recorded for this clone. The CDR3 sequence is CASSQVGRGRQPQHF. The CDR3 DNA reads as TGCGCCAGCAGCCAAGTGGGAAGGGGGCGACAGCCCCAGCATTTT. This chain joins TRBV4-1 and TRBJ1-5; 7 positions agree with TRBD1. Germline CDR1 reads MGHRA; CDR2 reads YSYEKL. The CDR3 totals 15 residues. J was trimmed by 7 bases and V by 1 base; bases with no gene match: 7.

The chain links TRBV6-5 to TRBJ1-5; D uncertain. Germline loops: CDR1 MNHEY, CDR2 SVGAGI. This CDR3 has 14 residues. The germline V and J ends were trimmed by 4 bases and 5 bases, with 12 bases remaining between them. CDR3 sequence (DNA): TGTGCCAGCAGTTTGGGCATCCCAGATCAGCCCCAGCATTTT. This encodes CASSLGIPDQPQHF.

V and J are TRBV2 and TRBJ2-5; TRBD2 is a possible D gene (6 bases). CDR1 is SNHLY, CDR2 FYNNEI, per germline. Trimming removed 4 bases at V and 1 base at J, with 13 bases between. This CDR3 region has 15 residues. In DNA form, the CDR3 reads TGTGCCAGCAGTGCACTCACCGGGAGCCAAGAGACCCAGTACTTC. Translation: CASSALTGSQETQYF.

Many counts were recorded for this clone. This rearrangement joins TRBV9 to TRBJ2-1; D is unresolved. Germline V lookup: CDR1 SGDLS, CDR2 YYNGEE. Trimming removed 4 bases at V and 9 bases at J, with 14 bases between. The CDR3 consists of 13 residues. The CDR3 spells CASSSFSPSEQFF. The CDR3 nucleotides read TGTGCCAGCAGCTCATTTTCACCTAGTGAGCAGTTCTTC.

There are a few counts of this clone. V and J are TRBV10-3 and TRBJ2-3; possible D gene TRBD2, 5 bases. The CDR3 length is 15 residues. Trimming removed 3 bases at V and 2 bases at J, with 12 bases between. Germline CDR1 and CDR2: ENHRY and SYGVKD. CDR3 in DNA: TGTGCCATCAGTGATTTTGAGGGTTCCACAGATACGCAGTATTTT. Encoded protein: CAISDFEGSTDTQYF.

The chain has TRBV7-3 and TRBJ2-1; 9 positions agree with TRBD1. Per the germline V gene, CDR1 is SGHTA and CDR2 is FQGTGA. This CDR3 region has 14 residues. The trim removed 4 bases at V and 6 bases at J, leaving 4 bases unmatched. CDR3 region: CASSSQGASNEQFF. For the CDR3, the DNA is TGTGCCAGCAGCTCACAGGGGGCCAGCAATGAGCAGTTCTTC.

This rearrangement joins TRBV10-1 to TRBJ2-7; D perhaps matches TRBD2 (6 bases). Germline lookup yields CDR1 WNHNN and CDR2 SYGVQD (reference sequence). The CDR3 spans 13 residues. Deletions cut 5 bases from V and 3 bases from J, with 11 bases between. Here the CDR3 reads CASSSGGIYEQYF. As DNA, the CDR3 is TGCGCCAGCAGTTCAGGAGGGATCTACGAGCAGTACTTC.

The chain is built from TRBV5-6 and TRBJ2-7; maybe TRBD1 (6 bases). Looked up from germline, CDR1 is SGHDT and CDR2 is YYEEEE. The CDR3 has 16 amino acids. V was pared by 6 bases and J by 0 bases, with 19 bases between. For the CDR3, the DNA is TGTGCCAGCACTCCGACTCCCAGGGGTCTCTCCTACGAGCAGTACGTC. Amino acid sequence: CASTPTPRGLSYEQYV.

This rearrangement joins TRBV30 to TRBJ1-4; D remains ambiguous. V was clipped by 5 bases and J by 4 bases, with 17 bases between them. The CDR3 consists of 15 residues. Germline V gene data show CDR1 as GTSNPN and CDR2 as SVGIG (reference sequence). CDR3 in amino acids: CAWAKSGRVNEKLFF. CDR3 DNA: TGTGCCTGGGCGAAAAGTGGACGGGTTAATGAAAAACTGTTTTTT. The full variable domain, its missing parts supplied by reference TRBV30 and TRBJ1-4, is SQTIHQWPATLVQPVGSPLSLECTVEGTSNPNLYWYRQAAGRGLQLLFYSVGIGQISSEVPQNLSASRPQDRQFILSSKKLLLSDSGFYLCAWAKSGRVNEKLFFGSGTQLSVL.

In its sample, this clone was seen a few times. The chain employs TRBV10-3 and TRBJ2-7, with 11 positions matching TRBD2. The germline V gene has CDR1 ENHRY and CDR2 SYGVKD. The V segment lost 2 bases and the J segment 0 bases; nucleotides outside the gene matches: 0. The CDR3 contains 15 residues. The CDR3 nucleotides are TGTGCCATCAGTGAGACTAGCGGGAGCTCCTACGAGCAGTACTTC. It codes for CAISETSGSSYEQYF.

This clone showed up just a few times. This rearrangement joins TRBV19 to TRBJ2-1; 11 positions match TRBD2. The CDR3 has 15 amino acids. The germline V gene has CDR1 LNHDA and CDR2 SQIVND (reference sequence). With 0 bases clipped from V and 12 bases from J, the junction kept 7 bases outside the gene matches. The DNA of the CDR3 is TGTGCCAGTAGTATAGAGGACCGGACTAGCGGGCCGCAGTTCTTC. Its protein is CASSIEDRTSGPQFF.

This clone turned up a few times. The chain is built from TRBV4-2 and TRBJ2-3; 8 bases match TRBD2. Germline V gives CDR1 LGHNA, CDR2 YNFKEQ. The CDR3 runs to 15 residues. V lost 3 bases to trimming and J lost 1 base; unmatched junction nucleotides: 3. The CDR3 region is CASSQAREGTDTQYF. Written as DNA, the CDR3 is TGTGCCAGCAGCCAGGCGCGGGAGGGCACAGATACGCAGTATTTT.

There are a few counts of this clone. The chain is built from TRBV18 and TRBJ2-2; 10 bases match TRBD1. The V and J ends lost 2 bases and 4 bases, in that order; junction bases with no gene match: 1. The CDR3 sequence is 15 residues long. The germline V gene encodes CDR1 KGHSH and CDR2 LQKENI. This CDR3 reads CASSPGTGATGELFF. Here the CDR3 DNA reads TGTGCCAGCTCACCAGGGACAGGGGCCACCGGGGAGCTGTTTTTT.